This T cell receptor (beta chain) was profiled in a study of blood T cell repertoires in COVID-19. Study context: Nucleic acid was either cDNA or gDNA, and it came from T cells, B-cell-depleted T cells, or PBMCs.

This CDR3 has 12 residues. Looked up from germline, CDR1 is SGHVS and CDR2 is FNYEAQ. V was clipped by 4 bases and J by 0 bases, with 3 bases between them. Assay: immunoSEQ multiplex PCR; the TCRdb copy retains only in-frame clones and omits some. The sample consists of tens of thousands of clones, around 77% of them appearing once. This clone came up once. This chain connects TRBV7-6 to TRBJ2-5, with unresolved D. This receptor was taken from an elderly man with active or convalescent COVID-19. Sequencing was carried out using peripheral blood. The CDR3 reads CASSSDQETQYF. CDR3 nucleotide sequence: TGTGCCAGCAGCTCGGACCAAGAGACCCAGTACTTC. The entire variable domain, with the rest obtained from reference TRBV7-6 and TRBJ2-5, is as follows: GAGVSQSPRYKVTKRGQDVALRCDPISGHVSLYWYRQALGQGPEFLTYFNYEAQQDKSGLPNDRFSAERPEGSISTLTIQRTEQRDSAMYRCASSSDQETQYFGPGTRLLVL.